Below are 21 T cell receptor beta chains sequenced from a single sample in a study of T cells after yellow fever vaccination. One entry per CDR3 protein, called by TCRdb with MiXCR from the 5' RACE reads. The table has 450,000 to 550,000 distinct CDR3 sequences, around a fifth seen once. This specimen consisted of PBMCs, obtained approximately 22 days after the first yellow fever vaccination. These receptors were taken from a young man who received the YFV17D yellow fever vaccine.

V is TRBV12-3 or TRBV12-4 and J is TRBJ2-3; a weak D match, TRBD1 (7 bases). Trimming took off 4 bases at V and 5 bases at J, with 13 bases between the two ends. The CDR3 spans 14 residues. CDR3 DNA: TGTGCCAGCAGTTCGGGGCAGGGGGGAGATACGCAGTATTTT. The encoded protein is CASSSGQGGDTQYF.

The J gene is TRBJ1-4, the V gene TRBV28; D is undetermined. There are 15 residues in the CDR3. V was trimmed by 6 bases and J by 11 bases, leaving 22 bases between them. The germline CDR1 and CDR2 sequences are MDHEN and SYDVKM. The DNA of the CDR3 is TGTGCCAGCAGATCACGGACGAACCAGCTTGGCAAACTGTTTTTT. As protein: CASRSRTNQLGKLFF.

This clonotype was seen more than once but under ten times. V usage is TRBV4-2 and J usage is TRBJ2-3; 12 bases agree with TRBD2. The length of the CDR3 is 16 residues. The junction had 5 bases not matched to a gene; V was cut back by 3 bases and J by 4 bases. In germline, CDR1 is LGHNA, CDR2 YNFKEQ. The CDR3 sequence: CASSQATSGGPDTQYF. CDR3 coding DNA: TGTGCCAGCAGCCAGGCGACTAGCGGGGGACCAGATACGCAGTATTTT.

This chain connects TRBV9 to TRBJ2-7, with 8 nucleotides matching TRBD2. Trimming removed 2 bases from V and 3 bases from J; junction bases left unmatched: 7. The germline CDR1 and CDR2 sequences are SGDLS and YYNGEE. This CDR3 is built from 15 residues. The CDR3 sequence: CASSVGSGVGYEQYF. In DNA form, the CDR3 reads TGTGCCAGCAGCGTTGGTAGCGGGGTTGGCTACGAGCAGTACTTC.

This chain links TRBV19 with TRBJ1-3, with D unresolved. The CDR3 totals 13 residues. Trimming removed 4 bases from V and 4 bases from J, with 8 bases in between. Looked up from germline, CDR1 is LNHDA and CDR2 is SQIVND (reference sequence). The CDR3 loop is CASSNQGGNTIYF. The CDR3 DNA is TGTGCCAGTAGTAATCAAGGAGGAAACACCATATATTTT.

This clonotype has just a few counts. V is TRBV7-2 and J is TRBJ2-7, with a possible D match to TRBD1 (8 bases). The CDR3 has 14 residues. Trimming took 6 bases from V and 3 from J, leaving 15 bases between them. CDR1 SGHTA and CDR2 FQGNSA come from the germline V gene. The CDR3 is CASSGQGGGYEQYF. The CDR3 coding sequence is TGTGCCAGCAGTGGACAGGGCGGGGGCTACGAGCAGTACTTC.

The chain recombines TRBV6-1 with TRBJ2-1, with D perhaps TRBD1 (5 bases). V was pared by 5 bases and J by 0 bases, with 14 bases between. This CDR3 spans 16 amino acids. Germline lookup yields CDR1 MNHNS and CDR2 SASEGT. Here the CDR3 DNA reads TGTGCCAGCAGTACCCCCACAGGCGACTCCTACAATGAGCAGTTCTTC. Translating gives CASSTPTGDSYNEQFF.

This clonotype showed up many times. The V gene is TRBV12-3 or TRBV12-4, the J gene TRBJ2-2, with 7 bases matching TRBD1. The ends lost 6 bases at V and 5 bases at J; junction bases unmatched: 3. The CDR3 consists of 13 residues. In DNA, the CDR3 is TGTGCCAGCAGAACGACAGGGACCGGGGAGCTGTTTTTT. Encoded protein: CASRTTGTGELFF.

This clonotype was observed many times. The chain joins TRBV5-1 to TRBJ2-7; D gene uncertain. Per the germline V gene, CDR1 is SGHRS and CDR2 is YFSETQ. Deletions cut 1 base from V and 6 bases from J, with 11 bases between. The CDR3 covers 13 residues. The CDR3 DNA reads as TGCGCCAGCAGCTTGCTAAGTGCTACCGAGCAGTACGTC. This gives the protein CASSLLSATEQYV.

V gene TRBV7-9 combines with J gene TRBJ1-4; D not certain. V lost 5 bases, J lost 0 bases, and 13 bases lay in between. The V gene's germline CDR1 is SEHNR and CDR2 FQNEAQ (reference sequence). The CDR3 totals 16 residues. CDR3 coding DNA: TGTGCCAGCAGCATGTGGGGTCCCGCAACTAATGAAAAACTGTTTTTT. Its translation: CASSMWGPATNEKLFF.

The chain combines TRBV12-5 with TRBJ1-1; tentative D call: TRBD1 (5 bases). Germline-derived CDR1 and CDR2 are LGHNT and FRNRAP. The V end was cut by 6 bases, the J end by 4 bases, with 18 bases between. The CDR3 length is 15 residues. CDR3 sequence reads: CASGPSSGQGTEAFF. CDR3 nucleotide sequence: TGTGCTAGTGGCCCTTCGTCAGGGCAGGGCACTGAAGCTTTCTTT.

Only a few counts were recorded for this clonotype. The CDR3 DNA reads TGTGCCAGCAGGGTGTCAGGGAGTAATTCACCCCTCCACTTT. It is translated as CASRVSGSNSPLHF. The chain has TRBV27 and TRBJ1-6; maybe TRBD1 (5 bases). The V and J ends lost 6 bases and 6 bases respectively, with 12 bases between them. This CDR3 region has 14 residues. Germline V lookup: CDR1 MNHEY, CDR2 SMNVEV (reference sequence).

As to this clonotype: This is likely a read error, given that the CDR3 carries no conserved phenylalanine or tryptophan at its end. This chain joins TRBV29-1 and TRBJ2-1; D gene uncertain. V lost 4 bases and J lost 8, with 12 bases in between. The CDR3 has 12 residues. The germline V gene encodes CDR1 SQVTM and CDR2 ANQGSEA. CDR3 bases: TGCAGCGTTGTGGAAGGGAAGGATGAGCAGTTCTCC. Encoded protein: CSVVEGKDEQFS.

This clonotype was seen only a few times. V gene TRBV7-8 combines with J gene TRBJ2-7; TRBD2 agrees at 11 bases. Trimming cost V 0 bases and J 5 bases; bases outside gene matches: 6. Per germline, CDR1 SGHVS and CDR2 FQNEAQ. The CDR3 is made up of 16 amino acids. CDR3 region: CASSLARLAGGNEQYV. CDR3 coding DNA: TGTGCCAGCAGCTTAGCTAGGCTAGCGGGGGGTAACGAGCAGTACGTC.

In its sample, this clonotype was seen a few times. This chain connects TRBV7-8 to TRBJ1-2, with a weak D call TRBD1 (6 bases). The V end lost 3 bases, the J end lost 7 bases, and 15 bases lay between the germline ends. Germline V gene lookup returns CDR1 SGHVS and CDR2 FQNEAQ. The CDR3 is made up of 14 amino acids. Here the CDR3 DNA reads TGTGCCAGCAGCTTGTTGGGCAGGGGAAGTGGCTACACCTTC. It translates to CASSLLGRGSGYTF.

The rearrangement links TRBV20-1 to TRBJ2-3; possible D gene TRBD2, 6 bases. Trimming stripped 5 bases from V and 0 bases from J, with 15 bases between. The CDR3 spans 15 residues. The germline gives CDR1 DFQATT, CDR2 SNEGSKA (reference sequence). The CDR3 sequence is CSAPLSGSSTDTQYF. The CDR3 bases are TGCAGTGCTCCCCTTAGCGGTTCTAGCACAGATACGCAGTATTTT.

The rearrangement uses TRBV11-2 and TRBJ2-7; 12 bases are shared with TRBD2. The J segment lost 0 bases and the V segment lost 5 bases, leaving 5 bases of the junction unmatched. Germline CDR1 is SGHAT and CDR2 is FQNNGV. The CDR3 has 16 amino acids. The CDR3 DNA reads as TGTGCCAGCAGCGAACCTAGCGGGGGGGCCTCCTACGAGCAGTACTTC. Residues: CASSEPSGGASYEQYF.

The chain combines TRBV20-1 with TRBJ2-7, with a possible D match to TRBD1 (5 bases). Germline values: CDR1 DFQATT, CDR2 SNEGSKA (reference sequence). Trimming took off 6 bases at V and 3 bases at J, with 9 bases between the two ends. The CDR3 consists of 11 residues. The CDR3 sequence: CSAKDNYEQYF. The CDR3 DNA is TGCAGTGCAAAGGACAACTACGAGCAGTACTTC.

This clonotype showed up just a few times. With a much larger clone just one base away, this may be a read error. The chain combines TRBV5-6 with TRBJ2-7; D ambiguous. There are 12 residues in the CDR3. CDR1 and CDR2 (germline): SGHDT, YYEEEE. Deletions cut 2 bases from V and 1 base from J, with 4 bases between. The CDR3 spells CASSFGSYEQYV. The CDR3 DNA reads as TGTGCCAGCAGCTTTGGGTCCTACGAGCAGTACGTC.

This clonotype turned up a few times. This chain links TRBV2 with TRBJ2-7; D remains ambiguous. The germline V gene encodes CDR1 SNHLY and CDR2 FYNNEI. The CDR3 is 13 residues long. Trimming pared 4 bases from V and 3 bases from J, leaving 10 bases between. The CDR3 region has the DNA TGTGCCAGCAGTGGGACCCTAGGCTACGAGCAGTACTTC. It encodes CASSGTLGYEQYF.

J is TRBJ1-6 and V is TRBV3-1; D uncertain. The V and J ends lost 2 bases and 7 bases respectively, with 3 bases between them. The length of the CDR3 is 12 residues. Looked up from germline, CDR1 is LGHDT and CDR2 is YNNKEL (reference sequence). The CDR3 nucleotides read TGTGCCAGCAGCCAAATGAATTCACCCCTCCACTTT. Translated, it gives CASSQMNSPLHF.